One and the same sample provided the 23 T cell receptor beta chains below, sequenced in a study of T cells after somatic rescue of genetic block. TCRdb keeps only in-frame clones here, not all; method: immunoSEQ multiplex PCR. The data show roughly 92,000 clones, about nine tenths seen once. The sequencing input was peripheral blood mononuclear cells (PBMCs). The receptors come from a woman between 18 and 30 years old.

The chain is built from TRBV4-3 and TRBJ2-7; D possibly matches TRBD1 or TRBD2 (6 bases each). The CDR3 is made up of 16 amino acids. Germline assignment: CDR1 LGHNA and CDR2 YSLEER. The V end lost 4 bases, the J end lost 3 bases, and 19 bases lay between the germline ends. CDR3 in amino acids: CASSPTRGGQVYEQYF. The CDR3 DNA reads as TGCGCCAGCAGCCCAACCCGAGGGGGGCAAGTCTACGAGCAGTACTTC.

CDR3 protein: CASSAGGFYEQYF. The CDR3 DNA reads as TGTGCCAGCAGTGCAGGGGGCTTTTACGAGCAGTACTTC. The chain carries TRBV5-6 and TRBJ2-7; 8 positions match TRBD1. Germline values: CDR1 SGHDT, CDR2 YYEEEE. V lost 5 bases, J lost 4 bases, and 5 bases stayed unmatched. CDR3 length equals 13 residues.

This sequence joins TRBV10-1 and TRBJ2-1; 11 positions agree with TRBD1. The CDR3 contains 14 residues. After removal of 6 bases from V and 6 bases from J, the junction contained 4 bases not matched to a gene. The germline CDR1 and CDR2 sequences are WNHNN and SYGVQD (reference sequence). The CDR3 loop reads CASRGTGGPNEQFF. The CDR3 DNA is TGCGCCAGCAGAGGGACAGGGGGGCCCAATGAGCAGTTCTTC.

The chain combines TRBV5-1 with TRBJ1-1; D is ambiguous. CDR1 and CDR2 (germline): SGHRS, YFSETQ. The germline V and J ends were trimmed by 0 bases and 5 bases, with 8 bases remaining between them. This CDR3 has 13 amino acids. CDR3 sequence (DNA): TGCGCCAGCAGCTTGGATATCCAGACTGAAGCTTTCTTT. Amino acid sequence: CASSLDIQTEAFF.

The rearrangement links TRBV6-1 to TRBJ2-7, with 9 positions matching TRBD1. In germline, CDR1 is MNHNS, CDR2 SASEGT. The CDR3 is 13 residues long. J gave up 6 bases and V 8 bases, and 8 bases lay outside the gene matches. DNA for the CDR3: TGTGCCAGCCGTAGGACAGGGGAGATCGAGCAGTACTTC. This translates into CASRRTGEIEQYF.

The chain carries TRBV29-1 and TRBJ2-1; no firm D call. The V end lost 5 bases, the J end lost 4 bases, and 9 bases lay between the germline ends. This CDR3 contains 12 residues. Germline CDR1 SQVTM, CDR2 ANQGSEA. The CDR3 region is CSVIESYNEQFF. The CDR3 coding sequence is TGCAGCGTTATTGAATCTTACAATGAGCAGTTCTTC.

J is TRBJ2-7 and V is TRBV7-8; tentatively, D is TRBD2 (5 bases). The CDR3 extends over 18 amino acids. The germline gives CDR1 SGHVS, CDR2 FQNEAQ. Trimming stripped 5 bases from V and 6 bases from J, with 29 bases between. CDR3 in amino acids: CASSPWVVGIAEVGEQYF. In nucleotides, the CDR3 is TGTGCCAGCAGCCCCTGGGTCGTGGGTATCGCGGAGGTCGGCGAGCAGTACTTC.

V usage is TRBV20-1 and J usage is TRBJ2-1; TRBD2 might be the D (5 bases). Germline CDR1 reads DFQATT; CDR2 reads SNEGSKA (reference sequence). The V gene lost 7 bases and the J gene lost 13 bases, with 8 bases spanning the gap. The CDR3 length is 8 residues. CDR3 DNA sequence: TGCAGTGACTCGGGACAGTTCTTC. This gives the protein CSDSGQFF.

The chain combines TRBV15 with TRBJ2-1; tentative D call: TRBD2 (5 bases). This CDR3 region has 14 residues. V gave up 8 bases and J gave up 0 bases, with 11 bases separating them. Germline V CDR1 and CDR2: LNHNV, YYDKDF (reference sequence). The CDR3 loop is CATSPGSSYNEQFF. In DNA, the CDR3 is TGTGCCACCTCGCCGGGGAGCTCCTACAATGAGCAGTTCTTC.

The chain is built from TRBV7-2 and TRBJ2-1; D is uncertain. This CDR3 comprises 12 residues. The V end was cut by 5 bases, the J end by 9 bases, with 11 bases between. In germline, CDR1 is SGHTA, CDR2 FQGNSA. In DNA, the CDR3 is TGTGCCAGCAGCGCAAAACTGGGTGAGCAGTTCTTC. This sequence encodes CASSAKLGEQFF.

The rearrangement links TRBV11-3 to TRBJ1-1, with D unclear. With 4 bases removed from V and 12 bases from J, the gap between germline ends came to 21 bases. Germline loops: CDR1 SGHNT, CDR2 YENEEA. The CDR3 runs to 14 residues. In nucleotides, the CDR3 is TGTGCCAGCAGCTCGGCAGGTATGAGTAGGTTGCCTTTCTTT. As protein: CASSSAGMSRLPFF.

This chain uses TRBV30 with TRBJ1-2; D call uncertain. CDR1 GTSNPN and CDR2 SVGIG come from the germline V gene (reference sequence). V shed 2 bases and J shed 2 bases, with 12 bases lying between them. The CDR3 runs 14 residues. The CDR3, as DNA: TGTGCCTGGAGTAGAGACAAGAAGAACTATGGCTACACCTTC. It translates to CAWSRDKKNYGYTF.

This chain links TRBV29-1 with TRBJ1-1; D not certain. The CDR3 sequence is 10 residues long. V was trimmed by 4 bases and J by 6 bases, leaving 6 bases between them. The germline V gene has CDR1 SQVTM and CDR2 ANQGSEA. The CDR3 sequence is CSVGPPEAFF. DNA for the CDR3: TGCAGCGTTGGCCCGCCTGAAGCTTTCTTT.

The chain has TRBV27 and TRBJ2-7; 7 nucleotides agree with TRBD1. The CDR3 runs to 15 residues. Per the germline V gene, CDR1 is MNHEY and CDR2 is SMNVEV (reference sequence). V gave up 7 bases and J gave up 3 bases; unmatched junction bases: 12. This chain's CDR3 is CASKKTTGSYYEQYF. The CDR3 coding sequence is TGTGCCAGCAAAAAAACGACAGGGTCTTACTACGAGCAGTACTTC.

This chain uses TRBV5-6 with TRBJ2-2; maybe TRBD1 (6 bases). Trimming took off 6 bases at V and 8 bases at J, with 17 bases between the two ends. The CDR3 sequence is 14 residues long. Looked up from germline, CDR1 is SGHDT and CDR2 is YYEEEE. CDR3: CASTQGPVRGELFF. CDR3 bases: TGTGCCAGCACTCAGGGGCCCGTTCGAGGGGAGCTGTTTTTT.

The V gene is TRBV11-2, the J gene TRBJ2-5, with a weak D call TRBD2 (5 bases). Looked up from germline, CDR1 is SGHAT and CDR2 is FQNNGV. The V end was cut by 5 bases, the J end by 4 bases, with 23 bases between. CDR3 length equals 17 residues. The CDR3 protein is CASSAPQETRGGETQYF. DNA for the CDR3: TGTGCCAGCAGCGCCCCTCAGGAGACCCGGGGTGGAGAGACCCAGTACTTC.

This clone was seen only a few times. The chain carries TRBV10-3 and TRBJ2-2; TRBD2 matches 11 bases. V lost 7 bases to trimming and J lost 1 base; unmatched junction nucleotides: 2. Germline values: CDR1 ENHRY, CDR2 SYGVKD. This CDR3 contains 15 residues. The DNA of the CDR3 is TGTGCCATCACCCTAGCGGGAGGGAACACCGGGGAGCTGTTTTTT. It codes for CAITLAGGNTGELFF.

V usage is TRBV7-3 and J usage is TRBJ1-2, with unresolved D. CDR3 length: 13 amino acids. Germline CDR1 SGHTA, CDR2 FQGTGA. V lost 7 bases and J lost 6, with 15 bases in between. CDR3 DNA sequence: TGTGCCAGCAACCGTCCCGAGACCGATGGCTACACCTTC. Translating gives CASNRPETDGYTF.

The rearrangement uses TRBV7-8 and TRBJ2-2; D gene uncertain. CDR1 SGHVS and CDR2 FQNEAQ come from the germline V gene. Trimming stripped 0 bases from V and 7 bases from J, with 12 bases between. The CDR3 runs 15 residues. CDR3 bases: TGTGCCAGCAGCTTAGCGTCCGGGCGGAGCGGGGAGCTGTTTTTT. Translated: CASSLASGRSGELFF.

The chain is built from TRBV9 and TRBJ2-2; 16 nucleotides line up with TRBD2. Losses at the gene ends were 2 bases for V and 6 bases for J; bases not matched to a gene: 1. The CDR3 extends over 16 amino acids. CDR1 and CDR2 from the germline V gene are SGDLS and YYNGEE. This CDR3 reads CASSVGTSGRAGELFF. The CDR3 DNA reads TGTGCCAGCAGCGTGGGGACTAGCGGGAGGGCCGGGGAGCTGTTTTTT.

V gene TRBV19 combines with J gene TRBJ2-7; 8 bases are shared with TRBD1. Germline V gives CDR1 LNHDA, CDR2 SQIVND (reference sequence). After removal of 4 bases from V and 2 bases from J, the junction contained 10 bases not matched to a gene. The CDR3 is made up of 16 amino acids. CDR3: CASSRTGTGATYEQYF. The DNA for the CDR3 is TGTGCCAGTAGTAGAACCGGGACAGGCGCGACCTACGAGCAGTACTTC.

The V gene is TRBV5-1, the J gene TRBJ2-1, with D perhaps matching TRBD2 (5 bases). CDR3 size: 13 residues. Germline values: CDR1 SGHRS, CDR2 YFSETQ. The V and J ends lost 0 bases and 6 bases respectively, with 7 bases between them. This chain's CDR3 is CASSLGLLNEQFF. CDR3 DNA sequence: TGCGCCAGCAGCTTGGGACTACTCAATGAGCAGTTCTTC.

The chain is built from TRBV18 and TRBJ1-1, with 10 bases identical to TRBD1. CDR1 KGHSH and CDR2 LQKENI come from the germline V gene. With V trimmed by 3 bases and J by 1 base, 2 bases remained unmatched. The CDR3 contains 15 residues. Written as DNA, the CDR3 is TGTGCCAGCTCACCGCGGACAGGGGGGAACACTGAAGCTTTCTTT. This gives the protein CASSPRTGGNTEAFF.